This T cell receptor (beta chain) derives from a study of blood T cells in healthy people across ages. The authors ran a second PCR of about 7 to 11 cycles using a sample-barcoded 5' primer and a J-beta primer mix. Every molecule of cDNA carried a tag from a template-switch adaptor with 12 random nucleotides. TCRdb used MiXCR to reprocess the 5' RACE reads, holding one entry per CDR3 protein. The repertoire includes 1.4 million or so distinct CDR3 sequences, 42% of them detected once, and 4% sits in the top ten. This clonotype was seen just once. Germline CDR1 MNHEY, CDR2 SMNVEV (reference sequence). The CDR3 loop spans 13 amino acids.

The chain links TRBV27 to TRBJ2-4; D gene unclear. Near its end, the DNA agrees better with TRBJ2-7, so the J call may be wrong. The TCR comes from a woman in her late teens or twenties in good health. Specimen: blood. CDR3 protein: CASSLFGPNEQYF. CDR3 bases: TGTGCCAGCAGTTTATTCGGGCCTAACGAGCAGTACTTC.